The 30 T cell receptor beta chains below were found in one sample sequenced in a study of cytomegalovirus exposure and HLA in healthy donors (dated by TCRdb to 2017 to 2019). The library was obtained by the immunoSEQ multiplex PCR assay. The multiplex PCR relied on a mix of 60 forward primers for TCR Vbeta segments and 13 reverse primers for TCR Jbeta segments. This immuneACCESS table, as held by TCRdb, lists in-frame sequences with V and J called but not all clones. Of the missing ones, under half trace to an unresolved V gene in checked studies; the others have no known cause. Recorded for this sample are around 97,000 clones; more than 75% of them occurred a single time. The top ten constitute approximately 10% of the sample. Sequenced: PBMCs. All receptors derive from a woman aged 18-29 years in good health and CMV-seropositive.

The chain joins TRBV5-1 to TRBJ2-6, with 7 bases that match TRBD1. The CDR3 totals 16 residues. V was clipped by 4 bases and J by 2 bases; unmatched bases: 6. The germline V gene has CDR1 SGHRS and CDR2 YFSETQ. CDR3 sequence (DNA): TGCGCCAGCAGCCTGACAGGGTTTCCTGGGGCCAACGTCCTGACTTTC. As protein: CASSLTGFPGANVLTF. Together with reference TRBV5-1 and TRBJ2-6, the CDR3 gives the full variable domain: KAGVTQTPRYLIKTRGQQVTLSCSPISGHRSVSWYQQTPGQGLQFLFEYFSETQRNKGNFPGRFSGRQFSNSRSEMNVSTLELGDSALYLCASSLTGFPGANVLTFGAGSRLTVL.

The genes are TRBV28 and TRBJ1-3; 9 nucleotides match TRBD1. The CDR3 loop spans 18 amino acids. Germline CDR1 is MDHEN and CDR2 is SYDVKM. With 4 bases clipped from V and 0 bases from J, the junction kept 10 bases outside the gene matches. For the CDR3, the DNA is TGTGCCAGCAGTTCATACAGGGGGCCGGGTATCTCTGGAAACACCATATATTTT. This sequence encodes CASSSYRGPGISGNTIYF.

The V gene is TRBV5-1, the J gene TRBJ2-3; TRBD2 agrees at 8 bases. V lost 4 bases, J lost 6 bases, and 13 bases stayed unmatched. Germline V lookup: CDR1 SGHRS, CDR2 YFSETQ. This CDR3 has 16 residues. The DNA of the CDR3 is TGCGCCAGCAGCACCGCGATAGCGGGGTCCACTGATACGCAGTATTTT. Protein: CASSTAIAGSTDTQYF.

The chain carries TRBV4-3 and TRBJ2-7; 8 bases are a match to TRBD1. Germline assignment: CDR1 LGHNA and CDR2 YSLEER. Trimming at V came to 2 bases and at J to 2 bases, leaving 5 bases not matched to a gene. The CDR3 is made up of 15 amino acids. This CDR3 reads CASSQRDRFAYEQYF. In DNA, the CDR3 is TGCGCCAGCAGCCAAAGGGACAGGTTCGCCTACGAGCAGTACTTC.

The chain employs TRBV4-3 and TRBJ1-1; D is ambiguous. The CDR3 consists of 14 residues. Looked up from germline, CDR1 is LGHNA and CDR2 is YSLEER. Between the trimmed V and J ends, which lost 0 bases and 4 bases, there was a span of 9 bases. CDR3 nucleotide sequence: TGCGCCAGCAGCCAAGATGGCGACTCCACTGAAGCTTTCTTT. It yields the protein CASSQDGDSTEAFF.

V is TRBV11-2 and J is TRBJ2-1; 7 bases are a match to TRBD1. J lost 9 bases, V lost 3 bases, and 11 bases had no gene match. Germline V lookup: CDR1 SGHAT, CDR2 FQNNGV. The CDR3 contains 15 residues. CDR3: CASSFRVGQDREQFF. CDR3 sequence (DNA): TGTGCCAGCAGCTTCAGGGTAGGACAGGACCGTGAGCAGTTCTTC.

The gene calls are TRBV10-1 and TRBJ1-5; D remains unclear. CDR3 size: 13 residues. Germline CDR1 is WNHNN and CDR2 is SYGVQD (reference sequence). The V end lost 0 bases, the J end lost 7 bases, and 7 bases lay between the germline ends. Written as DNA, the CDR3 is TGCGCCAGCAGTGAGTCGAGAATGCAGCCCCAGCATTTT. Its translation: CASSESRMQPQHF.

The chain has TRBV6-6 and TRBJ2-7, with D possibly being TRBD1 (7 bases). The V and J ends lost 2 bases and 1 base respectively, with 12 bases between them. Germline V gene sequence: CDR1 MNHNY, CDR2 SVGAGI (reference sequence). The CDR3 covers 15 residues. CDR3 sequence (DNA): TGTGCCAGCAGTTACGGGGCAGGGGGGTCCTACGAGCAGTACTTC. Translating it yields CASSYGAGGSYEQYF.

This chain's CDR3 is CASISYEKSTDTQYF. CDR3 DNA: TGTGCCAGCATATCCTACGAAAAGAGCACAGATACGCAGTATTTT. The rearrangement uses TRBV27 and TRBJ2-3; D is unclear. The V gene's germline CDR1 is MNHEY and CDR2 SMNVEV (reference sequence). The CDR3 runs to 15 residues. V gave up 7 bases and J gave up 0 bases, with 14 bases separating them.

In this sample, this clone turned up once. The chain has TRBV19 and TRBJ1-5, with 9 nucleotides matching TRBD1. The CDR3 extends over 16 amino acids. Germline V CDR1 and CDR2: LNHDA, SQIVND (reference sequence). V gave up 5 bases and J gave up 2 bases; unmatched junction bases: 7. The CDR3 coding sequence is TGTGCCAGTAGTCAAAACAGGGGGCCCGGCAATCAGCCCCAGCATTTT. Protein sequence: CASSQNRGPGNQPQHF.

A word on this clone: Sequence at one end of the junction differs from germline and may be a read error. The rearrangement joins TRBV9 to TRBJ2-3; a possible D gene is TRBD1 (6 bases). CDR3 size: 16 residues. The V gene's germline CDR1 is SGDLS and CDR2 YYNGEE. The CDR3 DNA reads TGTGCCGGCAGCGTAGGTCCACCCAGGGCCCAAGGGGGGCAGTATTTT. Its translation: CAGSVGPPRAQGGQYF. Full variable domain (missing parts from reference TRBV9 and TRBJ2-3): DSGVTQTPKHLITATGQRVTLRCSPRSGDLSVYWYQQSLDQGLQFLIQYYNGEERAKGNILERFSAQQFPDLHSELNLSSLELGDSALYFCAGSVGPPRAQGGQYFGPGTRLTVL.

This clone has just a few counts. V is TRBV4-3 and J is TRBJ2-1; tentatively, D is TRBD2 (7 bases). Trimming removed 0 bases at V and 4 bases at J, with 13 bases between. This CDR3 contains 16 residues. From germline, CDR1 is LGHNA and CDR2 YSLEER. CDR3 DNA sequence: TGCGCCAGCAGCCAAGAAGGGGAGGGGGATTACAATGAGCAGTTCTTC. Its translation is CASSQEGEGDYNEQFF.

The rearrangement links TRBV2 to TRBJ2-7; 11 positions match TRBD2. With 7 bases clipped from V and 6 bases from J, the junction kept 5 bases outside the gene matches. CDR1 is SNHLY, CDR2 FYNNEI, per germline. This CDR3 has 13 residues. This CDR3 is CASTLAGGLEQYF. Written as DNA, the CDR3 is TGTGCCAGCACGCTAGCGGGAGGTCTCGAGCAGTACTTC.

Only one count was recorded for this clone. The chain links TRBV7-2 to TRBJ2-1; 9 positions match TRBD1. The ends lost 7 bases at V and 3 bases at J; junction bases unmatched: 7. Germline V gene data show CDR1 as SGHTA and CDR2 as FQGNSA. CDR3 length: 15 amino acids. In DNA, the CDR3 is TGTGCCAGCATGAAACAGGGGGCACACTACAATGAGCAGTTCTTC. As protein: CASMKQGAHYNEQFF.

This clone was counted only a few times. The chain uses TRBV5-1 and TRBJ2-4; 10 bases align to TRBD1. CDR3 length equals 14 residues. Germline trimming cut 4 bases from V and 5 bases from J; bases unmatched to any gene: 3. CDR1 is SGHRS, CDR2 YFSETQ, per germline. The DNA of the CDR3 is TGCGCCAGCAGCGGCGGACAGGGGGAAAACATTCAGTACTTC. This codes for CASSGGQGENIQYF.

Here the CDR3 reads CASSPESGRGDEQFF. In DNA form, the CDR3 reads TGTGCCAGCAGCCCGGAGAGCGGGAGGGGGGATGAGCAGTTCTTC. The J gene is TRBJ2-1, the V gene TRBV11-2; 10 nucleotides align to TRBD2. Trimming at V came to 5 bases and at J to 8 bases, leaving 9 bases not matched to a gene. CDR3 length: 15 amino acids. Germline V CDR1 and CDR2: SGHAT, FQNNGV.

This clone appeared a few times. The chain joins TRBV6-5 to TRBJ1-4; 8 bases map to TRBD1. After removal of 0 bases from V and 4 bases from J, the junction contained 1 base not matched to a gene. CDR1 is MNHEY, CDR2 SVGAGI, per germline. This CDR3 region has 15 residues. For the CDR3, the DNA is TGTGCCAGCAGTTACTCGGGACAGGTTAATGAAAAACTGTTTTTT. Encoded protein: CASSYSGQVNEKLFF.

The rearrangement links TRBV7-9 to TRBJ2-2; the match to TRBD2 covers 9 bases. V gave up 6 bases and J gave up 3 bases; unmatched junction bases: 8. The CDR3 is 16 residues long. Germline values: CDR1 SEHNR, CDR2 FQNEAQ (reference sequence). CDR3 residues: CASRIVAGADTGELFF. CDR3 coding DNA: TGTGCCAGCAGGATAGTAGCGGGAGCGGACACCGGGGAGCTGTTTTTT.

V usage is TRBV29-1 and J usage is TRBJ1-4; D may be TRBD1 (5 bases). This CDR3 region has 17 residues. V shed 3 bases and J shed 4 bases, with 21 bases lying between them. Germline loops: CDR1 SQVTM, CDR2 ANQGSEA. The CDR3 bases are TGCAGCGTTGAGGTTGTAGGGGTGCGGGGTTATAATGAAAAACTGTTTTTT. Translated: CSVEVVGVRGYNEKLFF.

This rearrangement joins TRBV25-1 to TRBJ2-3; TRBD2 might be the D (5 bases). The CDR3 is made up of 14 amino acids. Trimming shortened V by 2 bases and J by 0 bases, and 6 bases separated the two germline ends. CDR1 and CDR2 (germline): MGHDK, SYGVNS. The CDR3 protein is CASSERGSTDTQYF. CDR3 nucleotide sequence: TGTGCCAGCAGTGAACGGGGAAGCACAGATACGCAGTATTTT.

The rearrangement uses TRBV5-6 and TRBJ1-6; D gene ambiguous. Per the germline V gene, CDR1 is SGHDT and CDR2 is YYEEEE. The CDR3 contains 14 residues. Deletions cut 0 bases from V and 5 bases from J, with 6 bases between. Here the CDR3 reads CASSLVGNNSPLHF. The CDR3 nucleotides read TGTGCCAGCAGCTTGGTCGGGAATAATTCACCCCTCCACTTT.

The chain combines TRBV10-3 with TRBJ1-5; 10 bases line up with TRBD1. CDR3 length equals 15 residues. Losses at the gene ends were 10 bases for V and 4 bases for J; bases not matched to a gene: 10. Germline V gene lookup returns CDR1 ENHRY and CDR2 SYGVKD. This CDR3 reads CATTGDRGRNQPQHF. DNA of the CDR3: TGTGCCACCACGGGAGACAGGGGGCGGAATCAGCCCCAGCATTTT.

The rearrangement joins TRBV27 to TRBJ1-6; D remains unclear. The V gene's germline CDR1 is MNHEY and CDR2 SMNVEV (reference sequence). This CDR3 spans 13 amino acids. The V and J ends lost 7 bases and 7 bases respectively, with 11 bases between them. Here the CDR3 DNA reads TGTGCCAGCAAGTTTAGAGGGAATTCACCCCTCCACTTT. Protein product: CASKFRGNSPLHF.

The V gene is TRBV7-2, the J gene TRBJ2-7; the match to TRBD1 covers 7 bases. Per germline, CDR1 SGHTA and CDR2 FQGNSA. The junction had 3 bases not matched to a gene; V was cut back by 3 bases and J by 1 base. The CDR3 extends over 14 amino acids. In DNA, the CDR3 is TGTGCCAGCAGCTTTCCGGGACAGTCCTACGAGCAGTACTTC. Protein: CASSFPGQSYEQYF.

This sequence joins TRBV19 and TRBJ1-1; the D gene is possibly TRBD1 (5 bases). The V end lost 3 bases, the J end lost 3 bases, and 11 bases lay between the germline ends. The CDR3 runs 14 residues. CDR1 and CDR2 (germline): LNHDA, SQIVND (reference sequence). The DNA for the CDR3 is TGTGCCAGTAGTATTCAGGGCTGGGACACTGAAGCTTTCTTT. It codes for CASSIQGWDTEAFF.

The J gene is TRBJ2-5, the V gene TRBV7-6; unclear D gene. V lost 6 bases and J lost 4, with 15 bases in between. CDR1 is SGHVS and CDR2 is FNYEAQ in the germline V gene. The CDR3 is 14 amino acids. The CDR3 loop reads CASSRPRRGETQYF. For the CDR3, the DNA is TGTGCCAGCAGTCGCCCCCGGAGAGGAGAGACCCAGTACTTC.

The chain is built from TRBV27 and TRBJ2-1; maybe TRBD2 (5 bases). Germline CDR1 MNHEY, CDR2 SMNVEV (reference sequence). The CDR3 contains 15 residues. V was pared by 8 bases and J by 4 bases, with 18 bases between. CDR3 bases: TGTGCCAGCGGCTCAGTAGCGCCGTCTTACAATGAGCAGTTCTTC. Its translation: CASGSVAPSYNEQFF.

The chain combines TRBV7-9 with TRBJ2-7; tentatively, D is TRBD2 (5 bases). The CDR3 loop spans 15 amino acids. Germline V lookup: CDR1 SEHNR, CDR2 FQNEAQ (reference sequence). The V and J ends lost 5 bases and 2 bases respectively, with 16 bases between them. In DNA, the CDR3 is TGTGCCAGCAGCACCGGTGAGGGCTTCGCCTACGAGCAGTACTTC. Protein sequence: CASSTGEGFAYEQYF.

The V and J genes are TRBV2 and TRBJ2-5; possibly TRBD1 for D (5 bases). The germline V and J ends were trimmed by 7 bases and 7 bases, with 16 bases remaining between them. The CDR3 has 13 amino acids. CDR1 SNHLY and CDR2 FYNNEI come from the germline V gene. CDR3: CASTEGFRATQYF. The CDR3 DNA sequence: TGTGCCAGCACCGAAGGTTTCAGGGCGACCCAGTACTTC.

This chain joins TRBV4-3 and TRBJ2-5, with D possibly TRBD2 on 6 matching bases. V dropped 0 bases and J dropped 9 bases, with 17 bases sitting between them. This CDR3 region has 15 residues. CDR1 is LGHNA, CDR2 YSLEER, per germline. The CDR3 nucleotides read TGCGCCAGCAGCCAAGACAGAAGCGCCGGAGGGGCCCAGTACTTC. Protein: CASSQDRSAGGAQYF.